The text below deals with one T cell receptor beta chain. The sample originates from a study of PD-1 and CTLA-4 blockade in melanoma. There are 13 residues in the CDR3. The V gene lost 7 bases and the J gene lost 4 bases, with 17 bases spanning the gap. The germline gives CDR1 SQVTM, CDR2 ANQGSEA. Clones were read by immunoSEQ multiplex PCR, and TCRdb kept only the in-frame ones, dropping some. Seen here are around 21,000 clones, around 89% observed once, and the top ten hold about 7.2%. Sample: CD8+ T cells from peripheral blood, taken before anti-PD-1 treatment. The sequence was obtained from a human donor with melanoma. The genes are TRBV29-1 and TRBJ2-7; TRBD1 is a possible D gene (5 bases). This CDR3 reads CSASQGPEYEQYF. CDR3 nucleotide sequence: TGCAGCGCCTCCCAGGGCCCTGAGTACGAGCAGTACTTC.